What follows are 20 T cell receptor beta chains derived from one specimen sequenced in a study of cytomegalovirus exposure and HLA in healthy donors. It was with 60 Vbeta and 13 Jbeta primers that the PCR ran. Profiled with immunoSEQ multiplex PCR; TCRdb holds only in-frame clones, not every one. The sample lists some 120,000 clones, roughly 10% occurring once. The sequenced material came from PBMCs. The receptor source for this set is a woman under 30 in good health and CMV-seropositive.

This chain uses TRBV28 with TRBJ2-2; TRBD1 aligns across 11 bases. The J segment lost 4 bases and the V segment lost 6 bases, leaving 4 bases of the junction unmatched. This CDR3 contains 15 residues. Germline lookup yields CDR1 MDHEN and CDR2 SYDVKM. CDR3 DNA sequence: TGTGCCAGCAGGGGGACAGGGGGAGGCACCGGGGAGCTGTTTTTT. Its protein is CASRGTGGGTGELFF.

The V and J genes are TRBV6-5 and TRBJ1-1; TRBD1 matches at 8 bases. This CDR3 has 13 residues. V was pared by 5 bases and J by 8 bases, with 7 bases of the junction left unmatched. Germline CDR1 and CDR2: MNHEY and SVGAGI. CDR3 sequence (DNA): TGTGCCAGCAGTGAAAGGCAGGGGGCAGAAGCTTTCTTT. Amino acids: CASSERQGAEAFF.

V usage is TRBV9 and J usage is TRBJ1-4, with a weak D call TRBD1 (5 bases). Trimming pared 3 bases from V and 5 bases from J, leaving 11 bases between. The CDR3 contains 14 residues. Germline V gene lookup returns CDR1 SGDLS and CDR2 YYNGEE. CDR3 loop: CASSARAVNEKLFF. In DNA, the CDR3 is TGTGCCAGCAGCGCCAGGGCGGTAAATGAAAAACTGTTTTTT.

The chain has TRBV27 and TRBJ1-1; D is possibly TRBD1 (6 bases). This CDR3 has 13 amino acids. V lost 0 bases and J lost 8, with 10 bases in between. Looked up from germline, CDR1 is MNHEY and CDR2 is SMNVEV (reference sequence). The CDR3, as DNA: TGTGCCAGCAGTTTATCTTCCACAGGGGAAGCTTTCTTT. Translated: CASSLSSTGEAFF.

Many counts were recorded for this clone. The chain uses TRBV29-1 and TRBJ1-4; tentatively, D is TRBD1 (6 bases). This CDR3 has 15 amino acids. Between the trimmed V and J ends, which lost 4 bases and 8 bases, there was a span of 20 bases. Germline V lookup: CDR1 SQVTM, CDR2 ANQGSEA. The CDR3 reads CSVAHEQGRAEKLFF. CDR3 sequence (DNA): TGCAGCGTTGCGCACGAGCAGGGGAGGGCAGAAAAACTGTTTTTT. The full variable domain, completed using reference TRBV29-1 and TRBJ1-4, is SAVISQKPSRDICQRGTSLTIQCQVDSQVTMMFWYRQQPGQSLTLIATANQGSEATYESGFVIDKFPISRPNLTFSTLTVSNMSPEDSSIYLCSVAHEQGRAEKLFFGSGTQLSVL.

J is TRBJ2-7 and V is TRBV18; 9 bases are shared with TRBD2. The CDR3 spans 14 residues. Germline CDR1 and CDR2: KGHSH and LQKENI. The V segment lost 3 bases and the J segment 5 bases; nucleotides outside the gene matches: 5. CDR3 coding DNA: TGTGCCAGCTCACCCGGACTAGCGAACGACGAGCAGTACTTC. Translating it yields CASSPGLANDEQYF.

This chain connects TRBV19 to TRBJ1-1; the D is unclear. This CDR3 contains 14 residues. Germline-derived CDR1 and CDR2 are LNHDA and SQIVND (reference sequence). V was cut by 6 bases and J by 3 bases, with 14 bases left in between. This chain's CDR3 is CASREAGVYTEAFF. CDR3 nucleotides: TGTGCCAGTAGGGAGGCTGGTGTGTACACTGAAGCTTTCTTT. The complete variable domain, with remaining parts taken from reference TRBV19 and TRBJ1-1, reads DGGITQSPKYLFRKEGQNVTLSCEQNLNHDAMYWYRQDPGQGLRLIYYSQIVNDFQKGDIAEGYSVSREKKESFPLTVTSAQKNPTAFYLCASREAGVYTEAFFGQGTRLTVV.

The gene calls are TRBV15 and TRBJ2-3; the match to TRBD2 covers 8 bases. Trimming at V came to 1 base and at J to 2 bases, leaving 2 bases not matched to a gene. The germline V gene encodes CDR1 LNHNV and CDR2 YYDKDF (reference sequence). The CDR3 length is 15 residues. The CDR3 nucleotides read TGTGCCACCAGCAGAGGAGCGGGGGACACAGATACGCAGTATTTT. It encodes CATSRGAGDTDTQYF.

This clone has a handful of counts. V gene TRBV6-1 combines with J gene TRBJ2-5; 11 bases fit TRBD2. Germline loops: CDR1 MNHNS, CDR2 SASEGT. V lost 4 bases to trimming and J lost 5 bases; unmatched junction nucleotides: 9. This CDR3 is built from 16 residues. CDR3 DNA sequence: TGTGCCAGCAGTGTCGATGGGACTAGCGGCGGGGAGACCCAGTACTTC. Protein product: CASSVDGTSGGETQYF.

In this sample, this clone turned up a few times. The chain has TRBV6-1 and TRBJ1-3, with 8 positions matching TRBD1. J lost 0 bases, V lost 4 bases, and 11 bases had no gene match. This CDR3 is built from 18 residues. CDR1 is MNHNS, CDR2 SASEGT, per germline. CDR3 amino acids: CASSAPRDRIDSGNTIYF. The CDR3 coding sequence is TGTGCCAGCAGTGCCCCCCGGGACAGGATAGACTCTGGAAACACCATATATTTT.

DNA for the CDR3: TGTGCCAGCAGCTTAGATCCCATCACCGGGGAGCTGTTTTTT. It translates to CASSLDPITGELFF. The V gene is TRBV11-2, the J gene TRBJ2-2, with no clear D. Germline V gene data show CDR1 as SGHAT and CDR2 as FQNNGV. The germline V and J ends were trimmed by 0 bases and 4 bases, with 6 bases remaining between them. This CDR3 has 14 amino acids. Using reference TRBV11-2 and TRBJ2-2 for the parts outside the CDR3, the full variable domain is EAGVAQSPRYKIIEKRQSVAFWCNPISGHATLYWYQQILGQGPKLLIQFQNNGVVDDSQLPKDRFSAERLKGVDSTLKIQPAKLEDSAVYLCASSLDPITGELFFGEGSRLTVL.

This clone has just a few counts. The chain is built from TRBV7-9 and TRBJ2-2, with TRBD2 matching over 12 bases. V was clipped by 5 bases and J by 4 bases; unmatched bases: 11. The V gene's germline CDR1 is SEHNR and CDR2 FQNEAQ (reference sequence). The CDR3 runs to 18 residues. The CDR3 coding sequence is TGTGCCAGCAGCCCCCGACTAGCGGGAGAGAGAGGCACCGGGGAGCTGTTTTTT. Residues: CASSPRLAGERGTGELFF.

This clone has a handful of counts. This chain joins TRBV9 and TRBJ2-2, with TRBD2 identical over 10 bases. CDR3 length equals 15 residues. Per germline, CDR1 SGDLS and CDR2 YYNGEE. V was pared by 3 bases and J by 4 bases, with 3 bases of the junction left unmatched. CDR3: CASSASGRVTGELFF. The CDR3 DNA reads TGTGCCAGCAGCGCTAGCGGGAGAGTCACCGGGGAGCTGTTTTTT.

This clone appeared a few times. The V and J genes are TRBV4-1 and TRBJ2-3, with TRBD2 as a possible D gene (7 bases). Germline CDR1 and CDR2: MGHRA and YSYEKL. Trimming took off 3 bases at V and 3 bases at J, with 16 bases between the two ends. This CDR3 is 16 amino acids long. The CDR3 DNA sequence: TGCGCCAGCAGCCATCCCTTTGCGGGGGCGACAGATACGCAGTATTTT. Protein product: CASSHPFAGATDTQYF.

This clone came up a few times. The gene calls are TRBV30 and TRBJ2-3; TRBD1 is a possible D gene (5 bases). Germline lookup yields CDR1 GTSNPN and CDR2 SVGIG (reference sequence). V lost 5 bases and J 5 bases, leaving 8 bases between the germline ends. The CDR3 totals 11 residues. CDR3 in DNA: TGTGCCTGGGGGGCCCTAGATACGCAGTATTTT. Translated, it gives CAWGALDTQYF.

The chain employs TRBV18 and TRBJ2-5, with 12 bases matching TRBD2. The CDR3 consists of 16 residues. V lost 0 bases to trimming and J lost 5 bases; unmatched junction nucleotides: 4. Germline lookup yields CDR1 KGHSH and CDR2 LQKENI. The CDR3 here is CASSPPKLAGGETQYF. The CDR3 DNA reads as TGTGCCAGCTCACCACCCAAACTAGCGGGAGGCGAGACCCAGTACTTC. Full variable domain (outside the CDR3, taken from reference TRBV18 and TRBJ2-5): NAGVMQNPRHLVRRRGQEARLRCSPMKGHSHVYWYRQLPEEGLKFMVYLQKENIIDESGMPKERFSAEFPKEGPSILRIQQVVRGDSAAYFCASSPPKLAGGETQYFGPGTRLLVL.

In its sample, this clone was seen a few times. Other nucleotide sequences from this sample produce the same CDR3. The V and J genes are TRBV2 and TRBJ2-1, with 9 bases identical to TRBD2. J was trimmed by 7 bases and V by 4 bases; bases with no gene match: 8. Per germline, CDR1 SNHLY and CDR2 FYNNEI. The CDR3 is 15 amino acids. The CDR3, as DNA: TGTGCCAGCAGTGGGGTACTAGCGGGCGTAAATGAGCAGTTCTTC. Protein sequence: CASSGVLAGVNEQFF.

The rearrangement links TRBV18 to TRBJ1-2, with TRBD1 matching 9 bases. Losses at the gene ends were 2 bases for V and 8 bases for J; bases not matched to a gene: 12. The length of the CDR3 is 16 residues. Germline V gives CDR1 KGHSH, CDR2 LQKENI. The CDR3 loop reads CASSPAGTGPLGGYTF. Written as DNA, the CDR3 is TGTGCCAGCTCACCAGCGGGGACAGGGCCTTTAGGAGGCTACACCTTC.

The CDR3 spells CASSEMGQSTSYEQYF. In DNA, the CDR3 is TGTGCCAGCAGTGAAATGGGACAGAGCACCTCCTACGAGCAGTACTTC. The gene calls are TRBV6-1 and TRBJ2-7; the match to TRBD1 covers 7 bases. The CDR3 has 16 residues. Germline assignment: CDR1 MNHNS and CDR2 SASEGT. Trimming at V came to 2 bases and at J to 0 bases, leaving 7 bases not matched to a gene.

The genes are TRBV30 and TRBJ2-3; D gene uncertain. Looked up from germline, CDR1 is GTSNPN and CDR2 is SVGIG (reference sequence). V was shortened by 5 bases and J by 3 bases, with 15 bases between the two germline ends. The CDR3 consists of 14 residues. The CDR3 DNA reads TGTGCCTGGGGGCCCATGGATCTGACAGATACGCAGTATTTT. It encodes CAWGPMDLTDTQYF.